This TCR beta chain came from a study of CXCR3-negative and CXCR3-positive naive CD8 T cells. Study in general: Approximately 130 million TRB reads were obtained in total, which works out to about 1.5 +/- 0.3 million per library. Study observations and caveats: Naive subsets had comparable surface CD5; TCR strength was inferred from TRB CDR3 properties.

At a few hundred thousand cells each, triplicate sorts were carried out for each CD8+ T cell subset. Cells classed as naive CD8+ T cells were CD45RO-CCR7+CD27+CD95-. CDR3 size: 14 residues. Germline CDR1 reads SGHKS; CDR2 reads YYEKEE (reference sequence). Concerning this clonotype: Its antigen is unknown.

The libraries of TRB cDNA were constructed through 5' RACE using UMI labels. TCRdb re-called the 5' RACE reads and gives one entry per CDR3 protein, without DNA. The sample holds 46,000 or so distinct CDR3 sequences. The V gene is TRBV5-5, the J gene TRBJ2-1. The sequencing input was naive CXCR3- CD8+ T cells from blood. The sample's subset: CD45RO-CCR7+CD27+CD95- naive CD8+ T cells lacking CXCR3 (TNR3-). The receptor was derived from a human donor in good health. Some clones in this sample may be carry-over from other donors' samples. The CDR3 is CASSLVFYSNEQFF.